Below are 24 T cell receptor beta chains sequenced from a single sample in a study of OX40 agonist ivuxolimab in advanced cancers. Only in-frame clones appear in the TCRdb table, and some are missing; sequencing was by immunoSEQ multiplex PCR. The data show about 68,000 clones, with roughly nine tenths seen just once and just over 0.3% held by the top ten. This specimen consisted of CD4+ or CD8+ T cells sorted from blood, obtained in a trial of the OX40 agonist ivuxolimab. These receptors all stem from an adult with an advanced solid tumor such as melanoma, head and neck, liver or kidney cancer.

The V gene is TRBV5-1, the J gene TRBJ2-1; 8 bases align to TRBD2. The CDR3 has 15 amino acids. Trimming at V came to 4 bases and at J to 2 bases, leaving 5 bases not matched to a gene. Germline lookup yields CDR1 SGHRS and CDR2 YFSETQ. Here the CDR3 reads CASSLGTSAYNEQFF. DNA of the CDR3: TGCGCCAGCAGCCTTGGGACTAGTGCCTACAATGAGCAGTTCTTC. The whole variable domain, remainder taken from reference TRBV5-1 and TRBJ2-1, is KAGVTQTPRYLIKTRGQQVTLSCSPISGHRSVSWYQQTPGQGLQFLFEYFSETQRNKGNFPGRFSGRQFSNSRSEMNVSTLELGDSALYLCASSLGTSAYNEQFFGPGTRLTVL.

The chain combines TRBV28 with TRBJ2-7; D not certain. The germline V and J ends were trimmed by 6 bases and 8 bases, with 14 bases remaining between them. The CDR3 covers 12 residues. Germline CDR1 reads MDHEN; CDR2 reads SYDVKM. CDR3 bases: TGTGCCAGCAGCATAACCCTCGACCAGCAGTACTTC. Amino acid sequence: CASSITLDQQYF.

J is TRBJ2-7 and V is TRBV5-1, with a possible D match to TRBD1 (6 bases). This CDR3 is built from 15 residues. Germline-derived CDR1 and CDR2 are SGHRS and YFSETQ. With 6 bases removed from V and 8 bases from J, the gap between germline ends came to 24 bases. The CDR3 DNA reads TGCGCCAGCACCGATCCATCGGCCCTAGGGGGAAAGCAGTACTTC. It yields the protein CASTDPSALGGKQYF.

This clone was seen a handful of times. This chain connects TRBV19 to TRBJ1-2; the D is unclear. Germline V gene lookup returns CDR1 LNHDA and CDR2 SQIVND (reference sequence). The CDR3 consists of 11 residues. V lost 11 bases to trimming and J lost 7 bases, with 14 bases between them. CDR3: CALKEDSGYTF. CDR3 bases: TGTGCCCTAAAAGAGGACTCTGGCTACACCTTC. Variable domain in full (rest from reference TRBV19 and TRBJ1-2): DGGITQSPKYLFRKEGQNVTLSCEQNLNHDAMYWYRQDPGQGLRLIYYSQIVNDFQKGDIAEGYSVSREKKESFPLTVTSAQKNPTAFYLCALKEDSGYTFGSGTRLTVV.

The genes are TRBV20-1 and TRBJ1-2; D is undetermined. Per germline, CDR1 DFQATT and CDR2 SNEGSKA (reference sequence). This CDR3 comprises 10 residues. The germline V and J ends were trimmed by 6 bases and 3 bases, with 5 bases remaining between them. In DNA form, the CDR3 reads TGCAGTGCCGGGGACTATGGCTACACCTTC. This encodes CSAGDYGYTF.

The chain recombines TRBV27 with TRBJ2-5, with D hard to call. Germline values: CDR1 MNHEY, CDR2 SMNVEV (reference sequence). The CDR3 sequence is 14 residues long. Trimming stripped 1 base from V and 5 bases from J, with 11 bases between. The CDR3 DNA reads as TGTGCCAGCAGTTTATATGGGGTGGGGGAGACCCAGTACTTC. Its translation is CASSLYGVGETQYF.

This clone has a single count. The chain links TRBV9 to TRBJ2-4, with 7 positions matching TRBD1. J gave up 6 bases and V 0 bases, and 6 bases lay outside the gene matches. The V gene's germline CDR1 is SGDLS and CDR2 YYNGEE. The length of the CDR3 is 15 residues. CDR3 region: CASSVVAGGSNIQYF. The CDR3 DNA is TGTGCCAGCAGCGTAGTAGCAGGGGGATCAAACATTCAGTACTTC.

In this sample, this clone turned up a few times. This chain connects TRBV14 to TRBJ1-1; the D is unclear. Germline values: CDR1 SGHDN, CDR2 FVKESK. This CDR3 contains 13 residues. V shed 1 base and J shed 1 base, with 4 bases lying between them. CDR3 loop: CASSQVKNTEAFF. DNA of the CDR3: TGTGCCAGCAGCCAAGTCAAGAACACTGAAGCTTTCTTT.

The chain employs TRBV19 and TRBJ2-5; D possibly matches TRBD1 or TRBD2 (5 bases each). The V gene lost 3 bases and the J gene lost 4 bases, with 15 bases spanning the gap. Per the germline V gene, CDR1 is LNHDA and CDR2 is SQIVND (reference sequence). The CDR3 is 15 amino acids. Here the CDR3 reads CASSIMSRGAETQYF. Written as DNA, the CDR3 is TGTGCCAGTAGTATTATGTCGAGGGGCGCAGAGACCCAGTACTTC.

The gene calls are TRBV5-1 and TRBJ2-7; D perhaps matches TRBD1 (6 bases). The CDR3 is 15 amino acids. V was pared by 4 bases and J by 2 bases, with 16 bases between. From germline, CDR1 is SGHRS and CDR2 YFSETQ. CDR3 in DNA: TGCGCCAGCAGCATCGGACAGCGAGCGGCCTACGAGCAGTACTTC. Translated: CASSIGQRAAYEQYF.

The V and J genes are TRBV7-9 and TRBJ1-3; D remains unclear. V dropped 3 bases and J dropped 1 base, with 7 bases sitting between them. The CDR3 length is 14 residues. CDR1 is SEHNR, CDR2 FQNEAQ, per germline (reference sequence). CDR3 sequence: CASSLTLSGNTIYF. Written as DNA, the CDR3 is TGTGCCAGCAGCTTGACCCTTTCTGGAAACACCATATATTTT.

The chain couples TRBV15 to TRBJ2-7; TRBD2 agrees at 8 bases. Germline CDR1 reads LNHNV; CDR2 reads YYDKDF (reference sequence). V trimming: 3 bases; J trimming: 0 bases; junction bases outside the gene matches: 13. The CDR3 covers 18 residues. The chain's CDR3 is CATSSGASGRLTSYEQYF. As DNA, the CDR3 is TGTGCCACCAGCAGTGGGGCTAGCGGGCGTCTAACCTCCTACGAGCAGTACTTC.

The chain links TRBV27 to TRBJ2-2, with TRBD1 as a possible D gene (5 bases). Trimming removed 1 base at V and 2 bases at J, with 20 bases between. The CDR3 has 19 residues. Germline assignment: CDR1 MNHEY and CDR2 SMNVEV (reference sequence). The CDR3 protein is CASSLLSGFARINTGELFF. The CDR3 coding sequence is TGTGCCAGCAGTTTATTATCAGGGTTCGCACGAATAAACACCGGGGAGCTGTTTTTT.

This chain connects TRBV7-3 to TRBJ2-7; TRBD1 aligns across 9 bases. CDR1 is SGHTA and CDR2 is FQGTGA in the germline V gene. There are 15 residues in the CDR3. Germline trimming cut 6 bases from V and 4 bases from J; bases unmatched to any gene: 10. CDR3 DNA: TGTGCCAGCAGAGGTCCCGGGACAGGGTTGTACGAGCAGTACTTC. It translates to CASRGPGTGLYEQYF.

This clone was detected once. The V call is TRBV28, the J call TRBJ1-5, with D possibly TRBD1 on 5 matching bases. Trimming stripped 6 bases from V and 3 bases from J, with 15 bases between. CDR3 length: 15 amino acids. Germline CDR1 MDHEN, CDR2 SYDVKM. CDR3 nucleotides: TGTGCCAGCAGCCCCCCCGGGGGTCACAATCAGCCCCAGCATTTT. Its protein product is CASSPPGGHNQPQHF.

The rearrangement uses TRBV10-3 and TRBJ2-7, with D possibly matching TRBD1 (6 bases). V lost 3 bases, J lost 6 bases, and 15 bases lay in between. CDR3 length equals 14 residues. In germline, CDR1 is ENHRY, CDR2 SYGVKD. This chain's CDR3 is CAISDRGRTSEQYF. DNA of the CDR3: TGTGCCATCAGTGACAGGGGAAGGACCTCCGAGCAGTACTTC.

The rearrangement joins TRBV27 to TRBJ1-1; unclear D gene. The V gene lost 0 bases and the J gene lost 1 base, with 9 bases spanning the gap. The germline CDR1 and CDR2 sequences are MNHEY and SMNVEV (reference sequence). The CDR3 has 15 amino acids. In DNA, the CDR3 is TGTGCCAGCAGTTTATCGTGGGTGTCGAACACTGAAGCTTTCTTT. As protein: CASSLSWVSNTEAFF.

The chain couples TRBV11-2 to TRBJ2-1, with 7 bases matching TRBD2. The V gene end was trimmed by 5 bases and the J gene end by 0 bases; junction bases not matched to a gene: 10. Per the germline V gene, CDR1 is SGHAT and CDR2 is FQNNGV. This CDR3 has 17 amino acids. The CDR3: CASSRRGRENSYNEQFF. CDR3 nucleotides: TGTGCCAGCAGCCGTCGTGGGCGGGAGAACTCCTACAATGAGCAGTTCTTC.

This clone was recorded only once. This rearrangement joins TRBV5-4 to TRBJ2-7; 7 nucleotides agree with TRBD1. With 4 bases clipped from V and 0 bases from J, the junction kept 7 bases outside the gene matches. Germline CDR1 is SGHNT and CDR2 is YYREEE (reference sequence). The CDR3 length is 15 residues. The CDR3 here is CASSPGQDPSYEQYF. CDR3 sequence (DNA): TGTGCCAGCAGCCCCGGACAGGACCCCTCCTACGAGCAGTACTTC.

The J gene is TRBJ2-1, the V gene TRBV10-2; D is uncertain. Germline loops: CDR1 WSHSY, CDR2 SAAADI. CDR3 length: 11 amino acids. The V and J ends lost 10 bases and 12 bases respectively, with 16 bases between them. DNA for the CDR3: TGCGCCATCAAGGTTACAGTGGGGCAGTTCTTC. Translated, it gives CAIKVTVGQFF.

This clone was detected only once. The J gene is TRBJ1-1, the V gene TRBV6-1; TRBD1 might be the D (5 bases). V was cut by 9 bases and J by 7 bases, with 9 bases left in between. From germline, CDR1 is MNHNS and CDR2 SASEGT. CDR3 length: 10 amino acids. The CDR3 loop reads CASGQNEAFF. DNA for the CDR3: TGTGCCAGTGGACAAAATGAAGCTTTCTTT.

V is TRBV2 and J is TRBJ2-5, with D perhaps matching TRBD2 (5 bases). The V and J ends lost 7 bases and 5 bases respectively, with 11 bases between them. The germline V gene has CDR1 SNHLY and CDR2 FYNNEI. The CDR3 runs to 12 residues. The CDR3 DNA is TGTGCCAGCACCCGTAGAGGGGAGACCCAGTACTTC. This gives the protein CASTRRGETQYF.

J is TRBJ2-7 and V is TRBV6-1; the match to TRBD2 covers 9 bases. The CDR3 has 17 amino acids. Trimming cost V 0 bases and J 3 bases; bases outside gene matches: 9. Germline-derived CDR1 and CDR2 are MNHNS and SASEGT. CDR3 sequence: CASSEALRRSGSYEQYF. In DNA, the CDR3 is TGTGCCAGCAGTGAAGCGCTGAGACGTAGCGGGAGCTACGAGCAGTACTTC.

V gene TRBV7-3 combines with J gene TRBJ2-2; D is ambiguous. Germline lookup yields CDR1 SGHTA and CDR2 FQGTGA. The V end was cut by 5 bases, the J end by 1 base, with 8 bases between. CDR3 length: 14 residues. This CDR3 reads CASSNSVNTGELFF. For the CDR3, the DNA is TGTGCCAGCAGCAACAGCGTGAACACCGGGGAGCTGTTTTTT.